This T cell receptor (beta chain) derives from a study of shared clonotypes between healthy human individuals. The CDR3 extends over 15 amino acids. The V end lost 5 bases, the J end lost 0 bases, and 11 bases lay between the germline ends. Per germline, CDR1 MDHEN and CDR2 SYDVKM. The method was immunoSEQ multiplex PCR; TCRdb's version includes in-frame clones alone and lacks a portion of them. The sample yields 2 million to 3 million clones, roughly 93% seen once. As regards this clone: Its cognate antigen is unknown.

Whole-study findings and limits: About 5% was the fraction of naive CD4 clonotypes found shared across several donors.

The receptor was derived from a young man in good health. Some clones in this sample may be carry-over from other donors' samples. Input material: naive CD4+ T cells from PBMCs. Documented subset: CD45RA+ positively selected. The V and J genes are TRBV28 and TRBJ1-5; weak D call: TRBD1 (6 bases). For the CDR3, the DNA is TGTGCCAGCAGTACAGGGATGAGTAGCAATCAGCCCCAGCATTTT. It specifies CASSTGMSSNQPQHF.